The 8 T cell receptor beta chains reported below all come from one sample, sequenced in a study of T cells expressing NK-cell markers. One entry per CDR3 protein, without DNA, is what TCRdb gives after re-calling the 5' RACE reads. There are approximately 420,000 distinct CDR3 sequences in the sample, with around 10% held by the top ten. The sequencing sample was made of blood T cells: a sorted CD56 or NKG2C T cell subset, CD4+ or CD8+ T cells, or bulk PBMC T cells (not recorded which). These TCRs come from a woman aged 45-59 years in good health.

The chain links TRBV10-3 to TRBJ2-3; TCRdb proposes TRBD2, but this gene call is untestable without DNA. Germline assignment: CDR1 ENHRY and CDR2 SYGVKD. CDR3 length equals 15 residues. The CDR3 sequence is CAIGGTSGITDTQYF.

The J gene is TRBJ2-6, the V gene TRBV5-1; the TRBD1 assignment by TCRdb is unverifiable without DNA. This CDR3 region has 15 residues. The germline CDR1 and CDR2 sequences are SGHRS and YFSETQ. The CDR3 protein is CASTQGDAGANVLTF.

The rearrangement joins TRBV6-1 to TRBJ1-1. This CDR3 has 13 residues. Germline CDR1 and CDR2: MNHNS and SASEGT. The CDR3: CASILSENTEAFF.

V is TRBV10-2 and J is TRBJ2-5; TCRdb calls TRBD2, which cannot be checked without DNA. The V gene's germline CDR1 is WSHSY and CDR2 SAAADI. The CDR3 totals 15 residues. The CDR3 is CASSEEREGSETQYF.

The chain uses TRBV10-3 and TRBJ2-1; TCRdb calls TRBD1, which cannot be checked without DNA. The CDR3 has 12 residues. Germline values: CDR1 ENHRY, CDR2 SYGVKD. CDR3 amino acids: CATQQTDNEQFF.

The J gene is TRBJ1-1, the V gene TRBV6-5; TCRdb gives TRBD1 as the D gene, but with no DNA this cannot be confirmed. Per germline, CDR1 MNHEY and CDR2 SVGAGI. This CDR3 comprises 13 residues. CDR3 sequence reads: CASSYQAGATTFF.

The CDR3 region is CASSVAENQPQHF. The chain is built from TRBV9 and TRBJ1-5. CDR3 length: 13 residues. In germline, CDR1 is SGDLS, CDR2 YYNGEE. Full variable domain (outside the CDR3, taken from reference TRBV9 and TRBJ1-5): DSGVTQTPKHLITATGQRVTLRCSPRSGDLSVYWYQQSLDQGLQFLIQYYNGEERAKGNILERFSAQQFPDLHSELNLSSLELGDSALYFCASSVAENQPQHFGDGTRLSIL.

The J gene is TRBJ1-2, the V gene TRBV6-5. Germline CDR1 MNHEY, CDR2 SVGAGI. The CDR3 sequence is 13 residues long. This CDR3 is CASTIGTDYGYTF.